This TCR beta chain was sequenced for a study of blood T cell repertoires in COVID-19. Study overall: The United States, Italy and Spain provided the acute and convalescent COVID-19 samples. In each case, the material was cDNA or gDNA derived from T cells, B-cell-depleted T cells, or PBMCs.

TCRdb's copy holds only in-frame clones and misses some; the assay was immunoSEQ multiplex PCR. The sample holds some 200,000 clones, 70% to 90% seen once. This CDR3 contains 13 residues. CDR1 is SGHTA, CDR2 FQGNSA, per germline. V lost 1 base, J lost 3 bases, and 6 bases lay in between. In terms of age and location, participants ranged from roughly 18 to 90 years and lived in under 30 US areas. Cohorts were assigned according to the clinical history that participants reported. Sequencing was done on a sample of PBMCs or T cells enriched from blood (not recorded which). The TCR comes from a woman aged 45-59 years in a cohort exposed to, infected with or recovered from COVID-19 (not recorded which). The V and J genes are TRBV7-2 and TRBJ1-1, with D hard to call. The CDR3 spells CASSLELDTEAFF. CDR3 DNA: TGTGCCAGCAGCTTAGAGCTCGACACTGAAGCTTTCTTT.